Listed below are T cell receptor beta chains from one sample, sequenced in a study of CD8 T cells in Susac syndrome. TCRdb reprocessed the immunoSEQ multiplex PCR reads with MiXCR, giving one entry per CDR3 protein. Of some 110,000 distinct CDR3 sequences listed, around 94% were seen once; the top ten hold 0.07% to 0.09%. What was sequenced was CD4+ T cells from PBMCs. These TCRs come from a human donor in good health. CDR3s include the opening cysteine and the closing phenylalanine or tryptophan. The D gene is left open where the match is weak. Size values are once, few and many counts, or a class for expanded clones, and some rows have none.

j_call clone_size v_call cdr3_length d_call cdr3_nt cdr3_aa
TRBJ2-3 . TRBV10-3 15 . TGTGCCATCAGGAATACACGGGCTGGCACAGATACGCAGTATTTT CAIRNTRAGTDTQYF
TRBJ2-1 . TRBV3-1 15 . TGTGCCAGCAGCCTACGACTAGATGGGATCAATGAGCAGTTCTTC CASSLRLDGINEQFF
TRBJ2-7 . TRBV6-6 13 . TGTGCCAGCAGTTCGGGACATGCTTCTGAGCAGTACTTC CASSSGHASEQYF
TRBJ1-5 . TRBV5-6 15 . TGTGCCAGCAGCTTTAGGTTTTATAGCAATCAGCCCCAGCATTTT CASSFRFYSNQPQHF
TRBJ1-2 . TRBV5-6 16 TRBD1 TGTGCCAGCAGCCCCCGGACAGGGTCGGGGGGCTATGGCTACACCTTC CASSPRTGSGGYGYTF
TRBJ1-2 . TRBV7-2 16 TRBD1 TGTGCCAGCAGCTTAAGGCGGGACAGGGTTAACTATGGCTACACCTTC CASSLRRDRVNYGYTF
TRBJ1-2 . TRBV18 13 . TGTGCCAGCTCACCCACTACAAACTCTGGCTACACCTTC CASSPTTNSGYTF
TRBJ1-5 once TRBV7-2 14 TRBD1 TGTGCCAGCAGCTTGGACAGGGTGTCTCAGCCCCAGCATTTT CASSLDRVSQPQHF
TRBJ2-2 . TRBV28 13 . TGTGCCAGCACTTCAAGGAGGACCGGGGAGCTGGTTTTT CASTSRRTGELVF
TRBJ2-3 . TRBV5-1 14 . TGCGCCAGCAGCCCCCCACTCCAGGGAGATACGCAGTATTTT CASSPPLQGDTQYF
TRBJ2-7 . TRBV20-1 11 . TGCAGTGTTCTAAGGGGCTACGAGCAGTACTTC CSVLRGYEQYF
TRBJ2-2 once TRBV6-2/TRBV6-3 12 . TGTGCCAGCAGTTACGCCGTCGGGGAGCTGTTTTTT CASSYAVGELFF
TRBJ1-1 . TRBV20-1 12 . TGCAGTGCTAGACCGTGGGGCACTGAAGCTTTCTTT CSARPWGTEAFF
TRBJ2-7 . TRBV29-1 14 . TGCAGCGTTGAAGATTCGGGCAGGGGCAACGAGCAGTACTTC CSVEDSGRGNEQYF
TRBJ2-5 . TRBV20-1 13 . TGCAGTGCTCCCGGACGCGATCAAGTGACCCAGTACTTC CSAPGRDQVTQYF
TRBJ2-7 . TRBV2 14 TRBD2 TGTGCCAGCAGTGGCGGGAGTAGCTCCTACGAGCAGTACTTC CASSGGSSSYEQYF
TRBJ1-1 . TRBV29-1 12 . TGCAGCTCACCGGACTCCGGAGATGGAGCTTTCTTT CSSPDSGDGAFF
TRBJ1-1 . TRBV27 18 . TGTGCCAGCAGTTCACGACAGGCACTCACCCTCATGAACACTGAAGCTTTCTTT CASSSRQALTLMNTEAFF
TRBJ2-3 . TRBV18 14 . TGTGCCAGCTCCCTCGGGGACGTCACAGATACGCAGTATTTT CASSLGDVTDTQYF
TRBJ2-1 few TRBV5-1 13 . TGCGCCAGCAGCTTCCGGGAGTACAATGAGCAGTTCTTC CASSFREYNEQFF
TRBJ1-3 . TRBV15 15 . TGTGCCACCAGCAGAGAGAGACAGGTTGGAAACACCATATATTTT CATSRERQVGNTIYF
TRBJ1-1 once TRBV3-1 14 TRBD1 TGTGCCAGCAGCCGCAGGGACAGGGGCACTGAAGCTTTCTTT CASSRRDRGTEAFF
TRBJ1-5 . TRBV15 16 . TGTGCCACCAGCAGAGATAGGAGCAGTCCCAATCAGCCCCAGCATTTT CATSRDRSSPNQPQHF
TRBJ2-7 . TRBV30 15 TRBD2 TGTGCCTGGAGTCTCCCCGGGGGGGGTCGATACGAGCAGTACTTC CAWSLPGGGRYEQYF
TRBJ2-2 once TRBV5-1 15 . TGCGCCAGCAGCTTGCCGCGGGCGAACACCGGGGAGCTGTTTTTT CASSLPRANTGELFF
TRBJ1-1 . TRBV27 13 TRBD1 TGTGCCAGCAGTTTAGTTGGGGGACAGGAGGCTTTCTTT CASSLVGGQEAFF
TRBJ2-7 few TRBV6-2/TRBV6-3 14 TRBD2 TGTGCCAGCAGACTAGCGGGAGCTTCCTACGAGCAGTACTTC CASRLAGASYEQYF
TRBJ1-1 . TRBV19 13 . TGTGCCAGTAGTATAGTAGGTGGCACTGAAGCTTTCTTT CASSIVGGTEAFF
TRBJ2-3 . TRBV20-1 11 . TGCAGTGCTAAATCTCCCTCCGCGGAGTATTTT CSAKSPSAEYF
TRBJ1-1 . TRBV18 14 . TGTGCCAGCTCCCCGAGCAATGGCGGGACTGAAGCTTTCTTT CASSPSNGGTEAFF
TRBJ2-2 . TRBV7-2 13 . TGTGCCAGCAGCTTAGTAACCTCCGGGGAGCTGTTTTTT CASSLVTSGELFF
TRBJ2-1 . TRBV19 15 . TGTGCCAGTAGCCCTCGGCGAAGTTGGGGGAATGAGCAGTTCTTC CASSPRRSWGNEQFF
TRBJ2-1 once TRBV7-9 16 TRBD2 TGTGCCAGCAGCTTAGTCCTGGGCGGGAGCGGCGATGAGCAGTTCTTC CASSLVLGGSGDEQFF
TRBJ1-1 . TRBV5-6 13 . TGTGCCAGCAGTTTGAGGGGCAACACTGAAGCTTTCTTT CASSLRGNTEAFF
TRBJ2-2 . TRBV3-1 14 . TGTGCCAGCAGCCAAAACTCCTACACCGGGGAGCTGTTTTTT CASSQNSYTGELFF
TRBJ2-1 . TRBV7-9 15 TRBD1 TGTGCCAGCAGCGCCAGACAGGGGGGATACAATGAGCAGTTCTTC CASSARQGGYNEQFF
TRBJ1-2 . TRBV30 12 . TGTGCCTGGAGTGAGGACGACTATGGCTACACCTTC CAWSEDDYGYTF
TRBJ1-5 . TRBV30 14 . TGTGCCTGGAGTGCCAATTTGGTCGATCAGCCCCAGCATTTT CAWSANLVDQPQHF
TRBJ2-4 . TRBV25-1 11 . TGTGCCAGCAGCTACTTAGGGAAGACTTACTTC CASSYLGKTYF
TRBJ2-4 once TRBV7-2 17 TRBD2 TGTGCCAGCAGCTTGGCCGGACTAGCTGATACCAAAAACATTCAGTACTTC CASSLAGLADTKNIQYF
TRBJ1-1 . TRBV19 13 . TGTGCCAGTAGTACCCAAAAACAGGTTGAAGCTTTCTTT CASSTQKQVEAFF
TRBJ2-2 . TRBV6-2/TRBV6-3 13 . TGTGCCAGCAATCCGCAGGGATCCCGGGAGCTGTTTTTT CASNPQGSRELFF
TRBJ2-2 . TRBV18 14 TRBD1 TGTGCCAGCTCAGCGGACAGGCCCACCGGGGAGCTGTTTTTT CASSADRPTGELFF
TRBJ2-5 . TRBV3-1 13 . TGTGCCAGCAGCCAAGTCATCCCAGAGACCCAGTACTTC CASSQVIPETQYF
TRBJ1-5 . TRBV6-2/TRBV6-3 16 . TGTGCCAGCAGTTATGTTGAGGGTCGCAGCAATCAGCCCCAGCATTTT CASSYVEGRSNQPQHF
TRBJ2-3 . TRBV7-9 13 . TGTGCCAGCAGCCCCTCGAACAGCAATACGCAGTATTTT CASSPSNSNTQYF
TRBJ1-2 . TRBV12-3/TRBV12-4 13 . TGTGCCAGCAGTTTGAGGGGGGATCGTGGCTACACCTTC CASSLRGDRGYTF
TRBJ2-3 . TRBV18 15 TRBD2 TGTGCCAGCTCACCACAGCGGGGTACCACAGATACGCAGTATTTT CASSPQRGTTDTQYF
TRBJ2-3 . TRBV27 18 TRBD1 TGTGCCAGCAGTACCTATGCCCCGGGACAGGGACGCACAGATACGCAGTATTTT CASSTYAPGQGRTDTQYF
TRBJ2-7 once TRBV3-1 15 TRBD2 TGTGCCAGCAGCCAAGACGCGGGGGGGCGCTCCGAGCAGTACTTC CASSQDAGGRSEQYF
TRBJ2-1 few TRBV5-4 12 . TGTGCCAGCAGCTTGGACTACAATGAGCAGTTCTTC CASSLDYNEQFF
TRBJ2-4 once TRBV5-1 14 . TGCGCCAGCAGCCTAGGGGGAACCAAAAACATTCAGTACTTC CASSLGGTKNIQYF
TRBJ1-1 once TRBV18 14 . TGTGCCAGCTCGCCCAGGGAGGGAGTCACTGAAGCTTTCTTT CASSPREGVTEAFF
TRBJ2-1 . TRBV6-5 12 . TGTGCCAGCAGTTACAGGGGCAGTGAGCAGTTCTTC CASSYRGSEQFF
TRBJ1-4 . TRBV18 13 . TGTGCCAGCTCACCCCAGGGTAATGAAAAACTGTTTTTT CASSPQGNEKLFF
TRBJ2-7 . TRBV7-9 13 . TGTGCCAGCAGCTTAATATACGGCGGAGAGCAGTACTTC CASSLIYGGEQYF
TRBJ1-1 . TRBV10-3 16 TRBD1 TGTGCCATCAGTGAGGGGACAGGGGGTACGGACACTGAAGCTTTCTTT CAISEGTGGTDTEAFF